The subject of this entry is one T cell receptor beta chain. The antigen is not known. CDR3 length equals 14 residues. CDR1 and CDR2 from the germline V gene are SGDLS and YYNGEE. J was trimmed by 10 bases and V by 0 bases; bases with no gene match: 4. The record originates from a study of cytomegalovirus exposure and HLA in healthy donors. Study-level points and caveats: Highest at DRB1 and lowest at HLA-C, TCR association rates differed among HLA loci in a later analysis. 87-base-pair reads could not separate some V segments, including TRBV6-2 and TRBV6-3.

PCR was performed using 60 Vbeta and 13 Jbeta primers. Measured with immunoSEQ multiplex PCR; TCRdb has only the in-frame clones, and not every one. The sample carries around 120,000 clones, around 82% recorded once. The J gene is TRBJ2-3, the V gene TRBV9; TRBD2 agrees at 11 bases. This TCR was sampled from a male donor in good health and CMV-seropositive. Sequencing was done on a sample of PBMCs. The CDR3 DNA sequence: TGTGCCAGCAGCGTAGCCTTAGCGGGGGGGTCGCAGTATTTT. The encoded protein is CASSVALAGGSQYF.